This T cell receptor (beta chain) was sequenced during a study of blood T cell repertoires in COVID-19. Overall study context: In each case, the material was cDNA or gDNA derived from T cells, B-cell-depleted T cells, or PBMCs.

Germline V gives CDR1 MRHNA, CDR2 SNTAGT. V lost 7 bases and J lost 4, with 13 bases in between. The CDR3 sequence is 13 residues long. Original processing notes: From reference gene primer amplification, estimates of nucleated cell counts were derived. Sequenced by immunoSEQ multiplex PCR; TCRdb stores in-frame clones only, minus some. V and J calls and clone size follow that table, whereas D and trimming were derived from the DNA. The repertoire includes 390,000 or so clones, approximately 90% of them detected once, and over 1.1% sits in the top ten. The sample taken for sequencing was peripheral blood. The TCR sequence derives from a woman in her thirties with active or convalescent COVID-19. The gene calls are TRBV6-4 and TRBJ1-1; TRBD1 is a possible D gene (5 bases). The CDR3: CASKSGGGTEAFF. CDR3 nucleotide sequence: TGTGCCAGCAAATCCGGGGGAGGCACTGAAGCTTTCTTT.